Below, one TCR beta chain is given with its context. Germline CDR1 reads SGDLS; CDR2 reads YYNGEE. V shed 3 bases and J shed 8 bases, with 18 bases lying between them. The CDR3 runs to 15 residues. The sample comes from a study of blood T cells in healthy people across ages. A J-beta primer mix and a sample-barcoded 5' primer were used in a second PCR of about 7 to 12 cycles. TCRdb reprocessed the 5' RACE reads with MiXCR, giving one entry per CDR3 protein. The sample yields around 800,000 distinct CDR3 sequences, around 62% seen once. This chain joins TRBV9 and TRBJ2-1; D is perhaps TRBD1 (6 bases). Sequenced: blood. The clonotype originates from a young man in good health. The CDR3 sequence is CASSASSGAIYEQFF. CDR3 nucleotides: TGTGCCAGCAGCGCCAGTTCAGGGGCAATCTATGAGCAGTTCTTC.